What follows are 10 T cell receptor beta chains derived from one specimen sequenced in a study of blood T cells in healthy people across ages. A sample-barcoded 5' primer and a J-beta primer mix were used in a second PCR of about 7 to 12 cycles. Using its own MiXCR run on the 5' RACE reads, TCRdb lists one record per CDR3 protein. The sample includes approximately 1.5 million distinct CDR3 sequences, roughly a third of them seen just once. Sequencing was performed on blood. The receptors stem from a woman aged 30 to 39 in good health.

The chain joins TRBV6-1 to TRBJ2-7; weak D call: TRBD1 (7 bases). The CDR3 has 15 residues. V was clipped by 2 bases and J by 2 bases, with 13 bases between them. Germline V gene lookup returns CDR1 MNHNS and CDR2 SASEGT. The CDR3 nucleotides read TGTGCCAGCAGTGAATTCCCCAGGGGGGCCTACGAGCAGTACTTC. Residues: CASSEFPRGAYEQYF.

This clonotype was picked up many times. The chain couples TRBV29-1 to TRBJ2-3, with a tentative D call TRBD1 (5 bases). Per the germline V gene, CDR1 is SQVTM and CDR2 is ANQGSEA. This CDR3 comprises 12 residues. The ends were cut back, 1 base at V and 3 bases at J, with 5 bases in the middle. CDR3 nucleotide sequence: TGCAGCGTTGAAGGACAGACAGATACGCAGTATTTT. Amino acids: CSVEGQTDTQYF.

The chain joins TRBV20-1 to TRBJ2-3; 16 positions match TRBD2. Germline CDR1 and CDR2: DFQATT and SNEGSKA (reference sequence). Trimming cost V 5 bases and J 15 bases; bases outside gene matches: 23. The CDR3 is made up of 18 amino acids. The CDR3 here is CSAPPGLAGGESQITPYF. For the CDR3, the DNA is TGCAGTGCTCCCCCGGGACTAGCGGGAGGGGAGTCACAGATTACTCCCTATTTT.

This clonotype was detected ten times or more. The chain couples TRBV6-4 to TRBJ1-5; D gene ambiguous. Germline V gives CDR1 MRHNA, CDR2 SNTAGT. There are 15 residues in the CDR3. The V and J ends lost 5 bases and 0 bases respectively, with 11 bases between them. The CDR3: CASSPDGYSNQPQHF. The CDR3 nucleotides are TGTGCCAGCAGTCCGGACGGATATAGCAATCAGCCCCAGCATTTT.

V gene TRBV9 combines with J gene TRBJ1-1; D gene ambiguous. Trimming left V 0 bases short and J 1 base short, with 7 bases between. Germline-derived CDR1 and CDR2 are SGDLS and YYNGEE. CDR3 size: 14 residues. CDR3 DNA sequence: TGTGCCAGCAGCGTAGGTGTGACGAACACTGAAGCTTTCTTT. Its protein is CASSVGVTNTEAFF. The whole variable domain, filled in from reference TRBV9 and TRBJ1-1, reads DSGVTQTPKHLITATGQRVTLRCSPRSGDLSVYWYQQSLDQGLQFLIQYYNGEERAKGNILERFSAQQFPDLHSELNLSSLELGDSALYFCASSVGVTNTEAFFGQGTRLTVV.

This chain joins TRBV5-8 and TRBJ2-5, with TRBD2 matching over 7 bases. Looked up from germline, CDR1 is SGHTS and CDR2 is YDEGEE. The CDR3 is 15 amino acids. With V trimmed by 5 bases and J by 5 bases, 12 bases remained unmatched. The CDR3 sequence: CASRYLKRDEETQYF. CDR3 nucleotides: TGTGCCAGCAGATATCTCAAGCGGGATGAGGAGACCCAGTACTTC.

The rearrangement joins TRBV27 to TRBJ2-1; D remains ambiguous. This CDR3 comprises 14 residues. Deletions cut 7 bases from V and 0 bases from J, with 10 bases between. Germline V gene lookup returns CDR1 MNHEY and CDR2 SMNVEV (reference sequence). The CDR3 reads CASMLSDSYNEQFF. The CDR3 region has the DNA TGTGCCAGCATGCTTAGTGACTCCTACAATGAGCAGTTCTTC.

The chain is built from TRBV12-3 or TRBV12-4 and TRBJ2-5; 10 bases fit TRBD1. The V gene end was trimmed by 3 bases and the J gene end by 5 bases; junction bases not matched to a gene: 6. The CDR3 length is 15 residues. The CDR3 coding sequence is TGTGCCAGCAGTTTGACAGGGGGCGAGTATGAGACCCAGTACTTC. This codes for CASSLTGGEYETQYF.

This clonotype was counted ten times or more. V is TRBV20-1 and J is TRBJ2-7; a possible D gene is TRBD1 (6 bases). Looked up from germline, CDR1 is DFQATT and CDR2 is SNEGSKA (reference sequence). Trimming left V 5 bases short and J 6 bases short, with 20 bases between. This CDR3 region has 14 residues. The DNA of the CDR3 is TGCAGTGCTCATCCGATGGGACACCAACTCGAGCAGTACTTC. Protein product: CSAHPMGHQLEQYF.

The genes are TRBV20-1 and TRBJ2-1, with no clear D. The CDR3 has 14 residues. The V end lost 0 bases, the J end lost 12 bases, and 18 bases lay between the germline ends. From germline, CDR1 is DFQATT and CDR2 SNEGSKA (reference sequence). Here the CDR3 reads CSARDMAVKSRQFF. The CDR3 DNA reads TGCAGTGCTAGAGATATGGCGGTAAAGAGTCGGCAGTTCTTC.